Below, 14 T cell receptor beta chains from the same sample are listed, as sequenced in a study of monozygotic twins with inflammatory bowel disease. TCRdb reprocessed the 5' RACE reads; each CDR3 protein has one entry and no DNA is given. The listing contains about 150,000 distinct CDR3 sequences. What was sequenced was blood. Receptor source: a human donor with ulcerative colitis or Crohn's disease, or a healthy co-twin of an affected twin (not recorded which).

The chain has TRBV11-3 and TRBJ2-1. The germline V gene has CDR1 SGHNT and CDR2 YENEEA. The CDR3 is 13 residues long. CDR3 residues: CASSLLGYNEQFF.

This chain joins TRBV15 and TRBJ2-2; TCRdb outputs TRBD2, but without DNA this stays unchecked. Looked up from germline, CDR1 is LNHNV and CDR2 is YYDKDF (reference sequence). This CDR3 comprises 14 residues. CDR3: CAIPRSGSTGELFF.

The chain has TRBV10-2 and TRBJ2-1; the TCRdb D gene call, TRBD2, has no DNA to confirm it. This CDR3 has 12 amino acids. CDR1 is WSHSY and CDR2 is SAAADI in the germline V gene. The CDR3 region is CASRTSEDEQFF.

The rearrangement links TRBV12-3 or TRBV12-4 to TRBJ2-7; TCRdb lists TRBD2, though no DNA is available to test this call. The CDR3 sequence is 13 residues long. CDR3 protein: CASSRGGEYDQYF.

The CDR3 loop is CASSLRPTSSYNEQFF. V and J are TRBV7-6 and TRBJ2-1. The CDR3 totals 16 residues. Looked up from germline, CDR1 is SGHVS and CDR2 is FNYEAQ.

The chain joins TRBV19 to TRBJ1-1; TCRdb proposes TRBD1, but this gene call is untestable without DNA. Germline loops: CDR1 LNHDA, CDR2 SQIVND (reference sequence). This CDR3 has 15 amino acids. CDR3 sequence: CASSPRTVFGTEAFF.

CDR3 sequence reads: CASSLESGNQPQHF. The chain recombines TRBV5-1 with TRBJ1-5. This CDR3 has 14 residues. The germline V gene has CDR1 SGHRS and CDR2 YFSETQ.

The rearrangement uses TRBV5-5 and TRBJ2-7; TCRdb returns TRBD1, unconfirmable since there is no DNA. CDR3 length equals 16 residues. The V gene's germline CDR1 is SGHKS and CDR2 YYEKEE (reference sequence). This CDR3 is CASSFHGQGLSYEQYF.

The chain joins TRBV25-1 to TRBJ2-2; TCRdb's D gene call, TRBD1, goes unchecked for lack of DNA. The CDR3 covers 14 residues. The V gene's germline CDR1 is MGHDK and CDR2 SYGVNS. CDR3 sequence: CASRDRGRTGELFF.

V and J are TRBV30 and TRBJ1-4; the TRBD1 assignment by TCRdb is unverifiable without DNA. The CDR3 extends over 13 amino acids. Germline CDR1 GTSNPN, CDR2 SVGIG (reference sequence). The CDR3 is CAWNAGGFEKLFF.

The V call is TRBV7-6, the J call TRBJ2-7. This CDR3 is built from 15 residues. Per the germline V gene, CDR1 is SGHVS and CDR2 is FNYEAQ. The CDR3 reads CASSLGSSSSNEQYF.

V usage is TRBV4-2 and J usage is TRBJ2-3; the D gene TCRdb calls, TRBD2, cannot be checked with no DNA. The CDR3 is 15 residues long. Germline loops: CDR1 LGHNA, CDR2 YNFKEQ. The CDR3 loop is CASSQDASSTDTQYF.

J is TRBJ2-1 and V is TRBV11-1; the TRBD2 assignment by TCRdb is unverifiable without DNA. CDR1 and CDR2 (germline): SGHAT, FQDESV (reference sequence). CDR3 length equals 19 residues. CDR3 residues: CASSSGWKGLAGGPGEQFF.

V gene TRBV4-2 combines with J gene TRBJ2-3. Germline V gene data show CDR1 as LGHNA and CDR2 as YNFKEQ. The CDR3 loop spans 13 amino acids. CDR3: CASSPPYTDTQYF.